A selection of T cell receptor beta chains follows, all from one sample in a study of spatial heterogeneity in lung cancer. Using its own MiXCR run on the 5' RACE reads, TCRdb lists one record per CDR3 protein. The data show 20,000 to 25,000 distinct CDR3 sequences, with approximately 4.4% seen just once and 6% to 7.5% held by the top ten. Sequencing used PBMCs, obtained at surgery. These receptors were taken from a male donor with early-stage non-small cell lung cancer. CDR3s include the opening cysteine and the closing phenylalanine or tryptophan. The D gene is left open where the match is weak. The listing skips clone size in some rows; elsewhere it reads once, few, many or a size class.

abundance,j_gene,d_gene,v_gene,CDR3nt,CDR3aa
-,TRBJ1-6,-,TRBV9,TGTGCCAGCAGCGTAACCCCTCAGCCCAATTCACCCCTCCACTTT,CASSVTPQPNSPLHF
few,TRBJ2-2,-,TRBV7-3,TGTGCCAGCAGCTCCACAGTGAACACCGGGGAGCTGTTTTTT,CASSSTVNTGELFF
many,TRBJ2-3,TRBD2,TRBV7-2,TGTGCCAGCAGCCGCGGCGGACTAGGCCTCGCAGATACGCAGTATTTT,CASSRGGLGLADTQYF
many,TRBJ1-1,-,TRBV7-3,TGTGCCAGCAGCCACCGGACGGGGGAGGAAACTGAAGCTTTCTTT,CASSHRTGEETEAFF
medium-sized,TRBJ2-7,-,TRBV24-1,TGTGCCACCAGTGATTCGTTAGCTGCCTCTCCTACGAGGCAGTACTTC,CATSDSLAASPTRQYF
many,TRBJ2-1,-,TRBV5-4,TGTGCCAGCAACCCATCAGCGGACCTTAGGGAGCAGTTCTTC,CASNPSADLREQFF
many,TRBJ2-4,TRBD2,TRBV13,TGTGCCAGCAGCTCGACTAGCGGAATAGCCAAAAACATTCAGTACTTC,CASSSTSGIAKNIQYF
many,TRBJ1-5,-,TRBV18,TGTGCCAGCTCACCACGGCACATTGGCAATCAGCCCCAGCATTTT,CASSPRHIGNQPQHF
many,TRBJ1-2,-,TRBV29-1,TGCAGCGTCGGACAGCCAAATTTAAGCTACACCTTC,CSVGQPNLSYTF
many,TRBJ2-5,-,TRBV15,TGTGCCACCAGCAGAGCGAAGAGGGTACGAGAGACCCAGTACTTC,CATSRAKRVRETQYF
many,TRBJ2-1,TRBD2,TRBV28,TGTGCCAGCAGTTTTCTCTCCAGCGGGGGGGACAATGAGCAGTTCTTC,CASSFLSSGGDNEQFF
many,TRBJ2-3,-,TRBV2,TGTGCCAGCAGGTTCGGAGAGGCTGCCCCAGATACGCAGTATTTT,CASRFGEAAPDTQYF
many,TRBJ2-7,-,TRBV7-6,TGTGCCAGCAGCTTTAGACAAGCCCCAATTTCGGGGGAGCAGTACTTC,CASSFRQAPISGEQYF
many,TRBJ1-1,-,TRBV20-1,TGCAGTGCTAGAGTGCCGGCACAGATGAACACTGAAGCTTTCTTT,CSARVPAQMNTEAFF
many,TRBJ2-7,TRBD2,TRBV5-1,TGCGCCAGCAGCTTTCTAGCGGGAGTAAGAGAGCAGTACTTC,CASSFLAGVREQYF
many,TRBJ1-2,TRBD1,TRBV4-3,TGCGCCAGCAGCCAAACCGACAGGGGTGGCTACACCTTC,CASSQTDRGGYTF
many,TRBJ1-2,-,TRBV7-8,TGTGCCAGCAGCTTAGTCCCAGGGCCCTATGGCTACACCTTC,CASSLVPGPYGYTF
many,TRBJ1-1,-,TRBV7-3,TGTGCCAGCAGCTTAACCGGGATCACTGAAGCTTTCTTT,CASSLTGITEAFF
medium-sized,TRBJ2-1,-,TRBV11-2,TGTGCCAGCAGCTTAGTTCTAGACCTAGCTGGGGGCCCCCTGATCTTC,CASSLVLDLAGGPLIF
few,TRBJ2-7,TRBD1,TRBV7-9,TGTGCCAGCAGCCATCAGGACAGGGGGATCCCCTACGAGCAGTACTTC,CASSHQDRGIPYEQYF
many,TRBJ2-7,-,TRBV10-1,TGCGCCAGCAGTGAGGACAGTCCCCCCTACGAGCAGTACTTC,CASSEDSPPYEQYF
few,TRBJ2-7,TRBD1,TRBV27,TGTGCCAGCAGTTTATCGGGACAGGGCCTCCGGGACGAGCAGTACTTC,CASSLSGQGLRDEQYF
many,TRBJ2-2,-,TRBV4-1,TGCGCCAGCGCCGTGGGGGGCCATGTCGGGGAGCTGTTTTTT,CASAVGGHVGELFF
many,TRBJ1-1,-,TRBV5-4,TGTGCCAGCAGACCCGGACACCGCATGAACACTGAAGCTTTCTTT,CASRPGHRMNTEAFF
few,TRBJ2-2,TRBD2,TRBV20-1,TGCAGTGCTAGAACGGCGGGAGTAAAGCACGGGGAGCTGTTTTTT,CSARTAGVKHGELFF
many,TRBJ2-5,-,TRBV18,TGTGCCAGCTCACCGGTCCCAGGGACCCTTGGCCAGTACTTC,CASSPVPGTLGQYF
medium-sized,TRBJ2-2,TRBD2,TRBV9,TGTGCCAGCAGCGCGCGGGGGGACACCGGGGAGCTGTTTTTT,CASSARGDTGELFF
many,TRBJ2-5,-,TRBV6-1,TGTGCCAGCAGTATATCCCAGGGGTTAGAGACCCAGTACTTC,CASSISQGLETQYF